These T cell receptor beta chains were read from a single sample in a study of blood T cell repertoires in COVID-19. Produced via immunoSEQ multiplex PCR; TCRdb's table is partial and in-frame only. Of approximately 77,000 clones listed, about 80% are singletons. The sample taken for sequencing was peripheral blood. The receptors come from a woman in her seventies with acute or convalescent COVID-19. Both conserved end residues are part of each CDR3. The D gene is left open where the match is weak. Only some rows state a clone size, as once, few, many or a class for expanded clones.

>.|TRBV5-1|TRBJ2-2|.
CASSLDSLTGELFF
TGCGCCAGCAGCTTGGATAGCTTAACCGGGGAGCTGTTTTTT
>.|TRBV27|TRBJ2-7|TRBD2
CASSLSTSGGYEQYF
TGTGCCAGCAGTTTATCGACTAGCGGGGGTTACGAGCAGTACTTC
>.|TRBV13|TRBJ1-1|.
CASSPSVLSTEAFF
TGTGCCAGCAGCCCCTCGGTACTAAGCACTGAAGCTTTCTTT
>few|TRBV5-1|TRBJ1-1|.
CASSSRRDTEAFF
TGCGCCAGCAGCTCCCGGAGGGACACTGAAGCTTTCTTT
>.|TRBV5-8|TRBJ1-2|.
CASSPYRDGYGYTF
TGTGCCAGCAGCCCTTACAGGGATGGCTATGGCTACACCTTC
>.|TRBV6-5|TRBJ2-2|TRBD2
CASSYGGAGELFF
TGTGCCAGCAGTTATGGGGGGGCCGGGGAGCTGTTTTTT
>.|TRBV7-2|TRBJ1-1|TRBD1
CASSWGQGNTEAFF
TGTGCCAGCAGTTGGGGACAGGGGAACACTGAAGCTTTCTTT
>.|TRBV4-1|TRBJ2-3|TRBD2
CASSQDLVPSGGPVTDTQYF
TGCGCCAGCAGCCAAGATCTGGTTCCGAGCGGGGGGCCGGTCACAGATACGCAGTATTTT
>.|TRBV25-1|TRBJ2-1|.
CAVLLRGSGEQFF
TGTGCTGTATTGTTGAGGGGTAGCGGTGAGCAGTTCTTC
>.|TRBV5-1|TRBJ1-1|.
CASSLARTGGEAFF
TGCGCCAGCAGCTTGGCTCGGACTGGGGGGGAAGCTTTCTTT
>.|TRBV18|TRBJ2-3|TRBD1
CASSPRGQTSTDTQYF
TGTGCCAGCTCACCGAGGGGACAGACTAGCACAGATACGCAGTATTTT
>.|TRBV4-3|TRBJ2-2|.
CASSQDGETGELFF
TGCGCCAGCAGCCAAGACGGAGAGACCGGGGAGCTGTTTTTT
>.|TRBV7-9|TRBJ2-1|.
CASSLEEERRFF
TGTGCCAGCAGCCTAGAGGAGGAACGCCGGTTCTTC
>.|TRBV4-2|TRBJ1-1|.
CASSQDGGENTEAFF
TGTGCCAGCAGCCAAGACGGCGGTGAGAACACTGAAGCTTTCTTT
>.|TRBV6-4|TRBJ1-3|.
CASSDLRRGRGSGNTIYF
TGTGCCAGCAGTGACCTTAGGCGGGGTCGGGGGTCTGGAAACACCATATATTTT
>.|TRBV5-1|TRBJ1-3|.
CASSRQGPPGNTIYF
TGCGCCAGCAGCCGCCAGGGTCCCCCTGGAAACACCATATATTTT
>.|TRBV7-2|TRBJ1-1|.
CASKYAGPNTEAFF
TGTGCCAGCAAATACGCAGGGCCAAACACTGAAGCTTTCTTT
>few|TRBV27|TRBJ1-2|.
CASSPSRDYYGYTF
TGTGCCAGCAGCCCTTCACGGGATTACTATGGCTACACCTTC
>.|TRBV18|TRBJ1-1|.
CASSPEQTNSLGYTEAFF
TGTGCCAGCTCTCCGGAACAGACAAATTCCCTCGGTTACACTGAAGCTTTCTTT
>.|TRBV29-1|TRBJ1-1|TRBD1
CSVRGTGVPEAFF
TGCAGCGTGCGGGGGACAGGGGTCCCCGAAGCTTTCTTT
>.|TRBV9|TRBJ1-2|TRBD1
CASRTQGGGGYTF
TGTGCCAGCAGGACCCAGGGGGGCGGCGGCTACACCTTC
>.|TRBV18|TRBJ1-2|.
CASSPLTPNYGYTF
TGTGCCAGCTCACCTTTGACACCTAACTATGGCTACACCTTC
>once|TRBV6-5|TRBJ1-1|TRBD1
CASVPRGLSTEAFF
TGTGCCAGCGTACCCAGGGGGCTATCCACTGAAGCTTTCTTT
>once|TRBV9|TRBJ2-2|TRBD1
CASSPNLGQGSGELFF
TGTGCCAGCAGCCCCAACCTGGGACAGGGAAGCGGGGAGCTGTTTTTT
>.|TRBV21-1|TRBJ2-7|.
CASSTEGFDEQYF
TGTGCCAGCAGCACAGAGGGTTTCGACGAGCAGTACTTC
>.|TRBV4-2|TRBJ2-1|TRBD2
CASSRSGGMNEQFF
TGTGCCAGCAGCCGGTCGGGGGGAATGAATGAGCAGTTCTTC
>.|TRBV6-9|TRBJ1-2|.
CASSYANRNYGYTF
TGTGCCAGCAGTTATGCTAACAGAAACTATGGCTACACCTTC
>.|TRBV7-2|TRBJ2-3|.
CASSLVSGGRLSTDTQYF
TGTGCCAGCAGCTTGGTCTCGGGGGGCCGTCTCAGCACAGATACGCAGTATTTT
>.|TRBV6-5|TRBJ1-1|TRBD1
CASSPTGGFTEAFF
TGTGCCAGCAGTCCAACAGGGGGCTTCACTGAAGCTTTCTTT
>.|TRBV11-2|TRBJ2-1|.
CASSLRQGGLIYNEQFF
TGTGCCAGCAGCTTAAGGCAGGGGGGCCTTATTTACAATGAGCAGTTCTTC
>.|TRBV7-6|TRBJ2-7|TRBD1
CASSLAGDRPSEQYF
TGTGCCAGCAGCTTAGCAGGGGACAGACCTTCGGAGCAGTACTTC
>.|TRBV7-8|TRBJ1-6|TRBD1
CASSSTGQGSSPLHF
TGTGCCAGCAGTTCGACGGGACAGGGCTCGTCACCCCTCCACTTT
>.|TRBV4-2|TRBJ2-1|.
CASSQDPATPGYNEQFF
TGTGCCAGCAGCCAAGATCCGGCTACCCCGGGGTATAATGAGCAGTTCTTC
>.|TRBV15|TRBJ2-1|TRBD2
CAPGGIVYNEQFF
TGTGCCCCGGGGGGGATAGTCTACAATGAGCAGTTCTTC
>.|TRBV19|TRBJ2-5|.
CASSIQGTQYF
TGTGCCAGTAGTATTCAGGGGACCCAGTACTTC
>.|TRBV19|TRBJ1-4|.
CASSFSGSREKLFF
TGTGCCAGTAGTTTTTCGGGGTCTCGGGAAAAACTGTTTTTT
>few|TRBV29-1|TRBJ1-2|TRBD1
CSVEGQGARGYTF
TGCAGCGTTGAAGGACAGGGGGCGCGGGGCTACACCTTC
>once|TRBV5-4|TRBJ1-1|.
CASTFIGGGTEAFF
TGTGCCAGCACCTTTATCGGGGGTGGCACTGAAGCTTTCTTT
>.|TRBV2|TRBJ2-1|TRBD1
CASSETGGYNEQFF
TGTGCCAGCAGTGAGACAGGGGGCTACAATGAGCAGTTCTTC
>.|TRBV7-6|TRBJ2-5|TRBD2
CASTLGGGAQETQYF
TGTGCCAGCACCCTTGGCGGGGGGGCACAAGAGACCCAGTACTTC
>.|TRBV7-2|TRBJ1-1|.
CASLRGTGEAAFF
TGTGCCAGTCTCCGGGGCACCGGGGAGGCAGCTTTCTTT
>.|TRBV20-1|TRBJ2-3|.
CSAGATDTQYF
TGCAGTGCTGGAGCTACAGATACGCAGTATTTT
>.|TRBV4-1|TRBJ1-6|.
CASSQDRGRHSPLHF
TGCGCCAGCAGCCAAGATCGGGGGAGGCATTCACCCCTCCACTTT
>.|TRBV6-6|TRBJ1-6|.
CASSYTGHGGNSPLHF
TGTGCCAGCAGTTATACAGGGCACGGCGGCAATTCACCCCTCCACTTT
>.|TRBV24-1|TRBJ1-5|TRBD1
CATSDATGVNQPQHF
TGTGCCACCAGTGATGCGACAGGGGTCAATCAGCCCCAGCATTTT
>.|TRBV3-1/TRBV3-2|TRBJ2-2|.
CASSKGRKTGELFF
TGTGCCAGCAGCAAGGGGCGCAAGACCGGGGAGCTGTTTTTT
>.|TRBV7-2|TRBJ2-7|TRBD1
CASSYYRGSSYEQYF
TGTGCCAGCAGCTACTACAGGGGATCCTCCTACGAGCAGTACTTC
>.|TRBV6-5|TRBJ1-5|TRBD1
CASSQGQRNQPQHF
TGTGCCAGCAGCCAGGGACAGAGAAATCAGCCCCAGCATTTT
>.|TRBV6-1|TRBJ1-5|TRBD1
CASSELFHRGSSNQPQHF
TGTGCCAGCAGTGAACTTTTCCACAGGGGATCAAGCAATCAGCCCCAGCATTTT
>.|TRBV5-5|TRBJ2-1|TRBD1
CASSLGQGKSYNEQFF
TGTGCCAGCAGCTTGGGACAGGGGAAGTCCTACAATGAGCAGTTCTTC
>.|TRBV29-1|TRBJ1-1|.
CSVVWPANTEAFF
TGCAGCGTTGTATGGCCCGCGAACACTGAAGCTTTCTTT
>.|TRBV6-1|TRBJ1-6|TRBD1
CASSVKGAGGVGHNSPLHF
TGTGCCAGCAGTGTTAAGGGGGCGGGAGGGGTAGGTCATAATTCACCCCTCCACTTT
>.|TRBV9|TRBJ2-5|TRBD2
CASSFRTSGGETQYF
TGTGCCAGCAGCTTCCGGACTAGCGGGGGAGAGACCCAGTACTTC
>.|TRBV19|TRBJ2-2|.
CASRGLQGPKTGELFF
TGTGCCAGTAGGGGCCTACAGGGTCCTAAAACCGGGGAGCTGTTTTTT
>.|TRBV4-1|TRBJ1-2|.
CASSQEYTNYGYTF
TGCGCCAGCAGCCAAGAATACACGAACTATGGCTACACCTTC
>few|TRBV18|TRBJ1-1|.
CASSLRGSIRTDTEAFF
TGTGCCAGCTCACTGAGGGGTTCAATTAGGACAGACACTGAAGCTTTCTTT
>.|TRBV7-8|TRBJ1-5|.
CASSLSGRQPQHF
TGTGCCAGCAGCTTAAGTGGGCGCCAGCCCCAGCATTTT
>.|TRBV27|TRBJ1-1|.
CASSLGGAAESFF
TGTGCCAGCAGTTTAGGGGGGGCGGCTGAGTCTTTCTTT
>.|TRBV9|TRBJ1-2|.
CASSADRSLGYTF
TGTGCCAGCAGCGCAGACAGGAGTCTTGGCTACACCTTC